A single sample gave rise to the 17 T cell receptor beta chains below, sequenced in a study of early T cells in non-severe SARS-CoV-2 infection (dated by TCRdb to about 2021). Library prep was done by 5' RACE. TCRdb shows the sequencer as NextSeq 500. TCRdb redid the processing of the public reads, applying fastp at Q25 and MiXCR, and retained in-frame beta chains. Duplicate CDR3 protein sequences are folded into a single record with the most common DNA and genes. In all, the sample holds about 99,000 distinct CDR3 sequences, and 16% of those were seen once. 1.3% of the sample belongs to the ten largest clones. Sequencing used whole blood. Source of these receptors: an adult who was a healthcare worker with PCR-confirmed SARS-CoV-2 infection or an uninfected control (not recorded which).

CDR3 residues: CASSTTVNTEAFF. CDR3 DNA sequence: TGTGCCAGCAGCACGACAGTTAACACTGAAGCTTTCTTT. V and J are TRBV28 and TRBJ1-1; maybe TRBD1 (5 bases). Between the trimmed V and J ends, which lost 6 bases and 2 bases, there was a span of 10 bases. The germline CDR1 and CDR2 sequences are MDHEN and SYDVKM. The CDR3 runs 13 residues.

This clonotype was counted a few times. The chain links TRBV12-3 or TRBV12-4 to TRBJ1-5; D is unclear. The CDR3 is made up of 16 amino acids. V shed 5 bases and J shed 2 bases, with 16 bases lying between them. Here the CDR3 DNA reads TGTGCCAGCAGTCCACGTGTGGGGATCGGCAATCAGCCCCAGCATTTT. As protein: CASSPRVGIGNQPQHF.

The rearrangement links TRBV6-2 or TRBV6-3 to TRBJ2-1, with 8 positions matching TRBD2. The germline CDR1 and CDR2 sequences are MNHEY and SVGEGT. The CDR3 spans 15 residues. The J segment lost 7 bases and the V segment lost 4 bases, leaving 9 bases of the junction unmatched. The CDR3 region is CASSLLGGAGNEQFF. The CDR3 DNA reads TGTGCCAGCAGTTTGCTCGGGGGGGCCGGAAATGAGCAGTTCTTC.

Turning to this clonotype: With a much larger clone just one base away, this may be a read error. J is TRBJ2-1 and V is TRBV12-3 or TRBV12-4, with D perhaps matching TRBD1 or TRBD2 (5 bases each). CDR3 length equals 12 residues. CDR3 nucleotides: TGTGCCAGCAGTTTAGAGGGGTGGGAGCTGTTCTTC. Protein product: CASSLEGWELFF.

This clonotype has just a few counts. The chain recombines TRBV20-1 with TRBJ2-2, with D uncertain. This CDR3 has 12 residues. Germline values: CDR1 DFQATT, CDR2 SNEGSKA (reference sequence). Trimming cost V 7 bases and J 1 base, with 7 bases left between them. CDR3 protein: CSVDGNTGELFF. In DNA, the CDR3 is TGCAGTGTAGACGGGAACACCGGGGAGCTGTTTTTT.

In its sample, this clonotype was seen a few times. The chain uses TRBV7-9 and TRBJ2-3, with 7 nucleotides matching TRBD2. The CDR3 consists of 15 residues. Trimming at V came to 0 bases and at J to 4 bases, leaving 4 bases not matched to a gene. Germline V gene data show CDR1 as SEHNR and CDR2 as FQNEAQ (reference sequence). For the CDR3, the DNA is TGTGCCAGCAGCTTAGCGGGAGGGCCCTCAGATACGCAGTATTTT. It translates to CASSLAGGPSDTQYF. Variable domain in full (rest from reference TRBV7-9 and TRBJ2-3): DTGVSQNPRHKITKRGQNVTFRCDPISEHNRLYWYRQTLGQGPEFLTYFQNEAQLEKSRLLSDRFSAERPKGSFSTLEIQRTEQGDSAMYLCASSLAGGPSDTQYFGPGTRLTVL.

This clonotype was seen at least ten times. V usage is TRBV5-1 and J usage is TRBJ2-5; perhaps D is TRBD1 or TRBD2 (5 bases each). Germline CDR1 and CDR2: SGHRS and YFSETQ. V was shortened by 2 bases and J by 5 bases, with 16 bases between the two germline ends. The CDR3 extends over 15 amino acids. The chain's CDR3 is CASSFAGTSGETQYF. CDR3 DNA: TGCGCCAGCAGCTTCGCCGGGACCTCAGGGGAGACCCAGTACTTC.

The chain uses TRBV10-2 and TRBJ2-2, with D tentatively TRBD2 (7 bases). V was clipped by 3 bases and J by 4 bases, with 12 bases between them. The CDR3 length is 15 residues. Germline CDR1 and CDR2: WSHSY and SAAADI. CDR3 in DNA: TGCGCCAGCAGTGAATGGGGGGGGGCCACCGGGGAGCTGTTTTTT. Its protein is CASSEWGGATGELFF.

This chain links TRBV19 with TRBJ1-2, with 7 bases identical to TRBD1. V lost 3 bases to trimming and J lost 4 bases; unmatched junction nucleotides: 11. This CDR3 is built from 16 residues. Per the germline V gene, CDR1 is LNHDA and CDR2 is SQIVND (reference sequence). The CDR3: CASSIVPGQPFYGYTF. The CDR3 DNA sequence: TGTGCCAGTAGTATCGTACCGGGACAGCCCTTCTATGGCTACACCTTC.

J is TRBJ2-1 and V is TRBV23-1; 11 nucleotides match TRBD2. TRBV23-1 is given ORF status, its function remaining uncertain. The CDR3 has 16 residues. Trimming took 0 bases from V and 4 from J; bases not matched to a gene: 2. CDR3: CASSQSGTSGYNEQFF. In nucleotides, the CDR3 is TGCGCCAGCAGTCAATCCGGGACTAGCGGATACAATGAGCAGTTCTTC.

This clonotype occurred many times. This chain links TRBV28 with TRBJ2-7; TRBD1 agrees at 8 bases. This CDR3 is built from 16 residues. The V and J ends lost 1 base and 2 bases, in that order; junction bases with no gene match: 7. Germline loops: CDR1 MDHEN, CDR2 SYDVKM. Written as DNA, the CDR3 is TGTGCCAGCAGTTTATCGTCACGGGACAGGACCTACGAGCAGTACTTC. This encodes CASSLSSRDRTYEQYF.

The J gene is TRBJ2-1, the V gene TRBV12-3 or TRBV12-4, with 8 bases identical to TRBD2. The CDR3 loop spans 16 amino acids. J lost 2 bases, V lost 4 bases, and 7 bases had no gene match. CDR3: CASSSLGLAAYNEQFF. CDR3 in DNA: TGTGCCAGCAGTTCACTCGGACTAGCCGCCTACAATGAGCAGTTCTTC.

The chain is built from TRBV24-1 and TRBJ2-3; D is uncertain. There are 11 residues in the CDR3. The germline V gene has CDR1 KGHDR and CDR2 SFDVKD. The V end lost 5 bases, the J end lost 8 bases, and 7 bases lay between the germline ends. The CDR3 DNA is TGTGCCACCAGTGCTACGGGTACGCAGTATTTT. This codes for CATSATGTQYF.

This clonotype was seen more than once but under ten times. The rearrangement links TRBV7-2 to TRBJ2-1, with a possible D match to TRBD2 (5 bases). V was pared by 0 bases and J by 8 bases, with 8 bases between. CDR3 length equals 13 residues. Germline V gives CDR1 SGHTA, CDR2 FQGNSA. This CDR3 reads CASSLAGVDEQFF. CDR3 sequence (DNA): TGTGCCAGCAGCTTAGCGGGAGTAGATGAGCAGTTCTTC.

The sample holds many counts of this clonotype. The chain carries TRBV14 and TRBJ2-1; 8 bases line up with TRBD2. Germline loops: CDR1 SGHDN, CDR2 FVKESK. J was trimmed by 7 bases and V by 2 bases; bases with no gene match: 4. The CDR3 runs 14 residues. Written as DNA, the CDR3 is TGTGCCAGCAGCCAATGGGCTAGCGGGAATGAGCAGTTCTTC. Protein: CASSQWASGNEQFF.

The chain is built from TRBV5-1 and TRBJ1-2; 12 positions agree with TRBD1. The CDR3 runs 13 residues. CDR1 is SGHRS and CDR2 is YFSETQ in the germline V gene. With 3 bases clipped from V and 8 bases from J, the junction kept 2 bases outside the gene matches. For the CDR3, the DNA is TGCGCCAGCAGCTGGGACAGGGGGCAAGGCTACACCTTC. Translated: CASSWDRGQGYTF.

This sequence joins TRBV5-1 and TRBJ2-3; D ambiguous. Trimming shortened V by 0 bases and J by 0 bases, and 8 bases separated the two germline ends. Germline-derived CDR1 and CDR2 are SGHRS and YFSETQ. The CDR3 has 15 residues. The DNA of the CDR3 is TGCGCCAGCAGCTTGGCGACAACAAGCACAGATACGCAGTATTTT. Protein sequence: CASSLATTSTDTQYF.